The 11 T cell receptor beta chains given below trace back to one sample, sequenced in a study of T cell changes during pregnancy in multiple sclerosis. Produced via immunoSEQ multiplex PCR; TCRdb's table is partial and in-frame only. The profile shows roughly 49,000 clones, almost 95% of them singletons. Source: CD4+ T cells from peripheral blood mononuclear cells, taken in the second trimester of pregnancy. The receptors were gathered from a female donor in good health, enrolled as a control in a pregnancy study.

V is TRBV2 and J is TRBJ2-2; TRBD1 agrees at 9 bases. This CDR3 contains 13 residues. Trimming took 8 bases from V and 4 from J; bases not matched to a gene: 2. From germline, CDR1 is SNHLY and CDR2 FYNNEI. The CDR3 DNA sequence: TGTGCCAGCTTGGACAGGGGCACCGGGGAGCTGTTTTTT. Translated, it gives CASLDRGTGELFF.

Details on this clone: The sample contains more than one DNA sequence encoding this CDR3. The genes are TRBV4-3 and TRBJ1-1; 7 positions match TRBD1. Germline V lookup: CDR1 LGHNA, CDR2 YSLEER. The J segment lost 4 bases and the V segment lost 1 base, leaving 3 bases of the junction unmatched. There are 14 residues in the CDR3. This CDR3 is CASSQVAGGTEAFF. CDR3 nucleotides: TGCGCCAGCAGCCAAGTGGCAGGGGGCACTGAAGCTTTCTTT.

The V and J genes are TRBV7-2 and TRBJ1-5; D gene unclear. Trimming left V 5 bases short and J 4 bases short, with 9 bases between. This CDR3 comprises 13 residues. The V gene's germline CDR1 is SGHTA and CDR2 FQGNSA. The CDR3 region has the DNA TGTGCCAGCAGCGGGCAGGCAAATCAGCCCCAGCATTTT. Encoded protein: CASSGQANQPQHF.

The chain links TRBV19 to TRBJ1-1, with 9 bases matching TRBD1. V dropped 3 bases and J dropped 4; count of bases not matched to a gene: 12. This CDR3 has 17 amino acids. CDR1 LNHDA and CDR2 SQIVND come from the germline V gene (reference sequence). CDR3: CASSIPFGTGSSTEAFF. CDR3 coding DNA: TGTGCCAGTAGTATCCCCTTCGGGACAGGGTCGAGCACTGAAGCTTTCTTT.

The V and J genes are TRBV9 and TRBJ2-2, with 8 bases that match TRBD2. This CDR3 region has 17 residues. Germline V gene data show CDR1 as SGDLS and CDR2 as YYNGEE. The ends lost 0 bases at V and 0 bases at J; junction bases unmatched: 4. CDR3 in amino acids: CASSVGTSGSNTGELFF. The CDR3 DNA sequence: TGTGCCAGCAGCGTAGGAACTAGCGGTTCGAACACCGGGGAGCTGTTTTTT.

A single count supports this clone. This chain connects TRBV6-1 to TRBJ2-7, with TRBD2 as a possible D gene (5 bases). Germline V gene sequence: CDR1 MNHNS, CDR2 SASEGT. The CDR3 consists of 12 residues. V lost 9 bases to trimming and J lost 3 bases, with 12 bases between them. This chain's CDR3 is CARRVHLYEQYF. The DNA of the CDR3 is TGTGCCAGGAGGGTCCACCTCTACGAGCAGTACTTC.

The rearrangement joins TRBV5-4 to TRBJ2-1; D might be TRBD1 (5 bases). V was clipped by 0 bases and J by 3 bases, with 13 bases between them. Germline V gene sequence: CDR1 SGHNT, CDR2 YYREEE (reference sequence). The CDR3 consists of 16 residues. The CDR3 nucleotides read TGTGCCAGCAGCTTGGAAGCAGGGTTCCACTACAATGAGCAGTTCTTC. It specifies CASSLEAGFHYNEQFF.

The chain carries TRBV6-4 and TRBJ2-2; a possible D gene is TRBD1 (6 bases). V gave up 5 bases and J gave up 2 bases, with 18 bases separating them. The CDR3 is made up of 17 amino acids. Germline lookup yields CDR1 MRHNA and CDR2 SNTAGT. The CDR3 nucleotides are TGTGCCAGCAGTAGAAACCGGGACACGACCAACACCGGGGAGCTGTTTTTT. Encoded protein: CASSRNRDTTNTGELFF.

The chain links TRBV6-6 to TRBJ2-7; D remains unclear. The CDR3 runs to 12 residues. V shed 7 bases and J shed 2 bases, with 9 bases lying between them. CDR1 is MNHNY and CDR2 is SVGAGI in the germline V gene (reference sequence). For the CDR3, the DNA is TGTGCCAGCACTAAAGCCACCTACGAGCAGTACTTC. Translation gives CASTKATYEQYF.

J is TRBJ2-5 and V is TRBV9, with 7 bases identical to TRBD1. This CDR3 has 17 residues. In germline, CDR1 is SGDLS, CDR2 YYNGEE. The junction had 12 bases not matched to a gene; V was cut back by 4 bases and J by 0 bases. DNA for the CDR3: TGTGCCAGCAGCACCCTAGCCAACAGGGGCTACCAAGAGACCCAGTACTTC. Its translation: CASSTLANRGYQETQYF.

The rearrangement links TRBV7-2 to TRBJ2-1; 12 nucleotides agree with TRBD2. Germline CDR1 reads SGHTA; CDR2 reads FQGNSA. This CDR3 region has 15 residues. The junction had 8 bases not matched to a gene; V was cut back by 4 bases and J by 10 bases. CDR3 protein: CASSSPSGGVWEQFF. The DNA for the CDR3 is TGTGCCAGCAGCTCGCCTAGCGGGGGGGTTTGGGAGCAGTTCTTC.